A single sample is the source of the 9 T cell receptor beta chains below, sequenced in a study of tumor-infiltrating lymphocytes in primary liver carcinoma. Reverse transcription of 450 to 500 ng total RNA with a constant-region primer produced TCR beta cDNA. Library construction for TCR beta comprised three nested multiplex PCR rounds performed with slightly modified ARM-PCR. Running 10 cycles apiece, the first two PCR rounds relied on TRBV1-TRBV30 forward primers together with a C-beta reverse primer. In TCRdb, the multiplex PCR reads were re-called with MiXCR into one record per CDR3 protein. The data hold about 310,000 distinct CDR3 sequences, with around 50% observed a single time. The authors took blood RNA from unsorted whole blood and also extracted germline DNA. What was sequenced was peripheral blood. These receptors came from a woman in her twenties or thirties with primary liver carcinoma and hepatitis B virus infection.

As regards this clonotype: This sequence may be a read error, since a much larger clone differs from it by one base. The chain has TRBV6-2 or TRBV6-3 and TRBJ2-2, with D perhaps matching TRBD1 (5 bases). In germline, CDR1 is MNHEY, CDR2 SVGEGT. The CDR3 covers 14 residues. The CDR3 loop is CVSSYSTDTGELFF. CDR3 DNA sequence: TGTGTCAGCAGTTACTCGACAGACACCGGGGAGCTGTTTTTT.

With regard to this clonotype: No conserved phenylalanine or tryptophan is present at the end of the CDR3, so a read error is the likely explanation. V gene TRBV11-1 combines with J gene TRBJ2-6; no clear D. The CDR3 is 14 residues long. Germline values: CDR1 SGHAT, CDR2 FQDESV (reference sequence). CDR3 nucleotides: TGTGCCAGTAGCTTATTGTCAGGAGCCCACGTCCTGACTCTC. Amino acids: CASSLLSGAHVLTL.

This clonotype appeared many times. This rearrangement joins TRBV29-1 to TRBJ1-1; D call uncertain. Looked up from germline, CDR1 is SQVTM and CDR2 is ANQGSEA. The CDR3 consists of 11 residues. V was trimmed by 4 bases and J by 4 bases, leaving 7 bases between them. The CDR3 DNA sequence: TGCAGCGTTGGGGGAACCACTGAAGCTTTCTTT. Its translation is CSVGGTTEAFF.

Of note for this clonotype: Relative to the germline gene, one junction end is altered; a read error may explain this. The CDR3 sequence is CASGFGVTGVGKETQYF. The DNA for the CDR3 is TGTGCCAGCGGCTTTGGGGTAACAGGGGTAGGGAAGGAGACCCAGTACTTC. The rearrangement uses TRBV7-9 and TRBJ2-5; TRBD1 matches at 7 bases. The CDR3 runs 17 residues. Germline CDR1 is SEHNR and CDR2 is FQNEAQ (reference sequence).

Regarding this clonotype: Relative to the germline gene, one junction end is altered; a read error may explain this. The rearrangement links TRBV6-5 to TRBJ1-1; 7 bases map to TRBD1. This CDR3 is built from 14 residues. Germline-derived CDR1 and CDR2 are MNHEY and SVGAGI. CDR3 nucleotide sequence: TGTGCCATCAGTAGTGGGACAGCCTACACTGAAGCTTTCTTT. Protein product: CAISSGTAYTEAFF.

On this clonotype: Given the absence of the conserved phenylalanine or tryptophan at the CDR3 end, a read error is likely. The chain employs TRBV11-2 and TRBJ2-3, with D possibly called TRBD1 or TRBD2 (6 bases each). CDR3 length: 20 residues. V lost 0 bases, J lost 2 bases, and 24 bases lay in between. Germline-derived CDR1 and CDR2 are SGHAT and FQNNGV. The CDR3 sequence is CASSLDWGWGAHRITDTQYS. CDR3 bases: TGTGCCAGCAGCTTAGATTGGGGATGGGGGGCCCATCGAATCACAGATACGCAGTATTCT.

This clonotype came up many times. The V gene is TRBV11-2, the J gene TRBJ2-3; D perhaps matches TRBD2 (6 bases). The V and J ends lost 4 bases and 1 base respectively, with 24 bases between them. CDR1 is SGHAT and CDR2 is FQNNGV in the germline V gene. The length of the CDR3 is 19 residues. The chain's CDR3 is CASSSTSEYGRFGTDTQYF. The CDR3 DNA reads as TGTGCCAGCAGCTCCACCAGTGAATATGGGAGGTTTGGCACAGATACGCAGTATTTT.

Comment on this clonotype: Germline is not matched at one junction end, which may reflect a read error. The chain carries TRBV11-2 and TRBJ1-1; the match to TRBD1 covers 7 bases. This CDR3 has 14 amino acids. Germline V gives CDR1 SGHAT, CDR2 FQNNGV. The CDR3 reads CASSPTGMNTEVFF. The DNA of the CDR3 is TGTGCCAGCAGCCCGACAGGGATGAACACTGAAGTTTTTTTT.

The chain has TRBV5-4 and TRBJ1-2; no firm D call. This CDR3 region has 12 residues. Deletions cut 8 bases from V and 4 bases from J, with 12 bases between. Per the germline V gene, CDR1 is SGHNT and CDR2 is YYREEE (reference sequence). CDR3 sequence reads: CASYGSLYGYTF. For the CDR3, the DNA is TGTGCCAGTTACGGCAGCCTCTATGGCTACACCTTC.